The 15 T cell receptor beta chains reported below all come from one sample, sequenced in a study of T cells after yellow fever vaccination. Via MiXCR, TCRdb re-called the 5' RACE reads, giving one row per CDR3 protein. The sample carries tens of thousands of distinct CDR3 sequences, roughly 7% recorded once. The sequences come from CD8+ T cells sorted from PBMCs, collected less than 16 days after the first yellow fever vaccination. These receptors were obtained from a young man who received the YFV17D yellow fever vaccine.

This clonotype was detected many times. This chain's CDR3 is CASSYSFQTNTEAFF. DNA for the CDR3: TGTGCCAGCAGTTACTCATTTCAGACGAACACTGAAGCTTTCTTT. V gene TRBV6-2 or TRBV6-3 combines with J gene TRBJ1-1, with D uncertain. Trimming removed 0 bases from V and 1 base from J, with 9 bases in between. Germline assignment: CDR1 MNHEY and CDR2 SVGEGT. The CDR3 covers 15 residues.

The rearrangement joins TRBV4-1 to TRBJ2-2; D is unclear. This CDR3 comprises 15 residues. The germline V gene has CDR1 MGHRA and CDR2 YSYEKL. Between the trimmed V and J ends, which lost 0 bases and 2 bases, there was a span of 7 bases. The CDR3 DNA reads TGCGCCAGCAGCCAAGAACCCGGTAACACCGGGGAGCTGTTTTTT. It yields the protein CASSQEPGNTGELFF.

This clonotype was detected many times. V gene TRBV5-5 combines with J gene TRBJ2-3, with D unclear. The CDR3 has 14 amino acids. V lost 4 bases and J 2 bases, leaving 11 bases between the germline ends. From germline, CDR1 is SGHKS and CDR2 YYEKEE (reference sequence). The DNA of the CDR3 is TGTGCCAGCAGCCCGGAGACCGTCACAGATACGCAGTATTTT. Translation: CASSPETVTDTQYF. Full variable domain (missing parts from reference TRBV5-5 and TRBJ2-3): DAGVTQSPTHLIKTRGQQVTLRCSPISGHKSVSWYQQVLGQGPQFIFQYYEKEERGRGNFPDRFSARQFPNYSSELNVNALLLGDSALYLCASSPETVTDTQYFGPGTRLTVL.

This clonotype was recorded many times. The chain has TRBV16 and TRBJ2-1; tentative D call: TRBD2 (5 bases). The germline gives CDR1 KGHSY, CDR2 FQNENV. Deletions cut 0 bases from V and 6 bases from J, with 9 bases between. This CDR3 has 14 amino acids. Written as DNA, the CDR3 is TGTGCCAGCAGCCAATCACTAGGAATCAATGAGCAGTTCTTC. This gives the protein CASSQSLGINEQFF.

This clonotype was observed many times. This rearrangement joins TRBV29-1 to TRBJ2-2; tentatively, D is TRBD2 (6 bases). V was clipped by 7 bases and J by 2 bases, with 11 bases between them. This CDR3 is built from 13 residues. CDR1 and CDR2 from the germline V gene are SQVTM and ANQGSEA. CDR3 protein: CSASGSNTGELFF. CDR3 coding DNA: TGCAGCGCCAGCGGGTCAAACACCGGGGAGCTGTTTTTT.

This clonotype has a count of ten or more. The chain couples TRBV12-3 or TRBV12-4 to TRBJ2-7; D unclear. Trimming left V 4 bases short and J 7 bases short, with 14 bases between. This CDR3 contains 13 residues. The CDR3 nucleotides read TGTGCCAGCAGTTCCCGAAGCATACTAGAGCAGTACTTC. It yields the protein CASSSRSILEQYF.

The sample holds many counts of this clonotype. The gene calls are TRBV7-6 and TRBJ2-7; D might be TRBD1 or TRBD2, each matching 5 bases. The CDR3 length is 14 residues. Germline V gene sequence: CDR1 SGHVS, CDR2 FNYEAQ. V was cut by 0 bases and J by 3 bases, with 9 bases left in between. For the CDR3, the DNA is TGTGCCAGCAGCTTAGCCGGGACCTACTACGAGCAGTACTTC. Translation gives CASSLAGTYYEQYF.

The table lists this clonotype with many counts. The rearrangement uses TRBV28 and TRBJ1-2; perhaps TRBD1 as D (6 bases). V was trimmed by 4 bases and J by 8 bases, leaving 14 bases between them. The CDR3 sequence is 13 residues long. Germline V CDR1 and CDR2: MDHEN, SYDVKM. CDR3 DNA: TGTGCCAGCAGTTCTCAGGGGTCTCAGGGCTACACCTTC. It specifies CASSSQGSQGYTF.

This clonotype was recorded many times. The rearrangement uses TRBV6-5 and TRBJ2-2, with D possibly matching TRBD2 (6 bases). The CDR3 has 17 residues. Germline values: CDR1 MNHEY, CDR2 SVGAGI. Trimming cost V 6 bases and J 1 base, with 18 bases left between them. The CDR3 reads CASSFAGPGENTGELFF. Here the CDR3 DNA reads TGTGCCAGCAGCTTCGCGGGCCCGGGGGAGAACACCGGGGAGCTGTTTTTT.

This clonotype turned up a few times. The V and J genes are TRBV5-4 and TRBJ2-3; D ambiguous. Germline V gives CDR1 SGHNT, CDR2 YYREEE (reference sequence). V dropped 1 base and J dropped 2 bases, with 8 bases sitting between them. This CDR3 comprises 14 residues. This CDR3 reads CASSLSQLTDTQYF. The CDR3 DNA follows: TGTGCCAGCAGCTTGTCCCAGCTCACAGATACGCAGTATTTT.

In its sample, this clonotype was seen many times. The genes are TRBV12-3 or TRBV12-4 and TRBJ1-2; D may be TRBD1 (6 bases). This CDR3 is 14 amino acids long. Trimming removed 5 bases at V and 0 bases at J, with 10 bases between. The CDR3 is CASSAGQANYGYTF. CDR3 in DNA: TGTGCCAGCAGTGCGGGACAAGCTAACTATGGCTACACCTTC.

In this sample, this clonotype turned up many times. This rearrangement joins TRBV9 to TRBJ2-3; possibly TRBD1 for D (5 bases). Trimming shortened V by 2 bases and J by 2 bases, and 12 bases separated the two germline ends. Germline V gene sequence: CDR1 SGDLS, CDR2 YYNGEE. This CDR3 spans 15 amino acids. CDR3 DNA: TGTGCCAGCAGCGTTAGGGGCGTAGCCACAGATACGCAGTATTTT. Residues: CASSVRGVATDTQYF.

This clonotype was detected ten times or more. The chain couples TRBV6-1 to TRBJ1-2, with D unclear. The CDR3 covers 16 residues. V shed 2 bases and J shed 4 bases, with 17 bases lying between them. From germline, CDR1 is MNHNS and CDR2 SASEGT. In nucleotides, the CDR3 is TGTGCCAGCAGTGAACCCATCGAGGGCAGTCTCTATGGCTACACCTTC. It is translated as CASSEPIEGSLYGYTF.

This clonotype has a count of ten or more. This sequence joins TRBV20-1 and TRBJ1-1; D is unresolved. V lost 3 bases and J lost 0, with 11 bases in between. The CDR3 consists of 14 residues. The germline V gene has CDR1 DFQATT and CDR2 SNEGSKA (reference sequence). CDR3 sequence: CSASPRGVNTEAFF. The DNA of the CDR3 is TGCAGTGCTAGCCCTAGAGGAGTGAACACTGAAGCTTTCTTT.

In its sample, this clonotype was seen many times. CDR3 sequence (DNA): TGTGCCAGCAGCTCTAGCGGGGACTCCTACGAGCAGTACTTC. Encoded protein: CASSSSGDSYEQYF. This chain connects TRBV7-3 to TRBJ2-7; TRBD2 matches at 9 bases. From germline, CDR1 is SGHTA and CDR2 FQGTGA. V was pared by 4 bases and J by 0 bases, with 1 base of the junction left unmatched. The length of the CDR3 is 14 residues.